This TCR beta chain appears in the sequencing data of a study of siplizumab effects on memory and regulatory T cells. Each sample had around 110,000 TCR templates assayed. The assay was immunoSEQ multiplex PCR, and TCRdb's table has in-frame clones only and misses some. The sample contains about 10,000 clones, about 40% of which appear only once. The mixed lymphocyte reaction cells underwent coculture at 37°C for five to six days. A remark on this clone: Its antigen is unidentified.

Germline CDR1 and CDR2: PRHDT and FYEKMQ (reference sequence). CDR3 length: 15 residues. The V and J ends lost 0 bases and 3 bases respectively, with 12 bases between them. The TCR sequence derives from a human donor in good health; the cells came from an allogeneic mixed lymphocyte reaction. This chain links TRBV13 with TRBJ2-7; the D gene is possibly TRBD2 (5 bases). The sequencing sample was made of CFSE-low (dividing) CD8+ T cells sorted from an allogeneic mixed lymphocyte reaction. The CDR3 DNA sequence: TGTGCCAGCAGCTTAGGGGTACTAGATATCTACGAGCAGTACTTC. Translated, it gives CASSLGVLDIYEQYF. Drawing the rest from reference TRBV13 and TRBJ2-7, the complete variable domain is AAGVIQSPRHLIKEKRETATLKCYPIPRHDTVYWYQQGPGQDPQFLISFYEKMQSDKGSIPDRFSAQQFSDYHSELNMSSLELGDSALYFCASSLGVLDIYEQYFGPGTRLTVT.